The sequence of this T cell receptor beta chain was determined in a study of beta chain features in type 1 diabetes. Study-level information: Examination spanned roughly 110 million sorted cells from all samples. Overall study findings and caveats: Naive, central memory and regulatory TCRB repertoires appeared more similar among patients than healthy donors.

Per donor, one heparinised blood draw averaged about 116 mL. Sorting based on CD45RO/CCR7/CD25/CD127/CD95/CD27 separated CD4+ naive, central memory, regulatory and stem cell-like memory cells. The length of the CDR3 is 15 residues. Germline CDR1 is SGHNT and CDR2 is YYREEE (reference sequence). The germline V and J ends were trimmed by 3 bases and 3 bases, with 16 bases remaining between them. A note on this clone: Its antigen remains unidentified.

Sequenced material consisted of expressed TCRB transcripts (all of the isolated RNA was reverse transcribed). The table came from immunoSEQ multiplex PCR; TCRdb's copy has only in-frame clones and leaves some out. The sample consists of 600,000 to 650,000 clones, roughly a sixth of them appearing once. The chain employs TRBV5-4 and TRBJ2-7; D is ambiguous. Sample: naive CD4+ T cells from blood. The TCR comes from a man younger than 30 in good health. The CDR3 is CASSSPRERLYEQYF. In DNA, the CDR3 is TGTGCCAGCAGCTCCCCGCGTGAGAGACTCTACGAGCAGTACTTC. Complete variable domain (other parts from reference TRBV5-4 and TRBJ2-7): ETGVTQSPTHLIKTRGQQVTLRCSSQSGHNTVSWYQQALGQGPQFIFQYYREEENGRGNFPPRFSGLQFPNYSSELNVNALELDDSALYLCASSSPRERLYEQYFGPGTRLTVT.